These 9 T cell receptor beta chains originate from one sample sequenced in a study of vaccination and CD4 T cells after COVID-19. Which antigens these TCRs recognize remains unknown. The treatment is: roughly ten-day PBMC culture with coronavirus spike peptide pools or control peptides (ViraFEST assay). Cultured CD4+ T cell DNA was sequenced using the Oncomine TCR Beta short-read assay. TCRdb passed the PCR reads through MiXCR, listing each CDR3 protein once. Altogether some 17,000 distinct CDR3 sequences are present, around 45% being singletons, with the ten largest covering around 5.3%. Specimen: CD4+ T cells from blood, cultured in vitro, collected before SARS-CoV-2 vaccination. The receptor set was obtained from a human donor who had recovered from COVID-19.

The sample holds a few counts of this clonotype. The chain combines TRBV20-1 with TRBJ1-1; 12 positions match TRBD1. This CDR3 contains 14 residues. Germline CDR1 and CDR2: DFQATT and SNEGSKA (reference sequence). Trimming removed 6 bases from V and 4 bases from J; junction bases left unmatched: 6. The CDR3 DNA sequence: TGCAGTGCGCCCGGGACAGGGGGCTTCACTGAAGCTTTCTTT. Translation gives CSAPGTGGFTEAFF.

This rearrangement joins TRBV7-7 to TRBJ2-5; a weak D match, TRBD2 (5 bases). From germline, CDR1 is SSHAT and CDR2 FNYEAQ (reference sequence). V lost 2 bases, J lost 4 bases, and 11 bases lay in between. This CDR3 is built from 14 residues. In nucleotides, the CDR3 is TGTGCCAGCAGCTTACGTCCGGGGTCAGAGACCCAGTACTTC. This gives the protein CASSLRPGSETQYF.

Notes on this clonotype: At one end the junction does not follow the germline gene, possibly because of a read error. The rearrangement links TRBV6-1 to TRBJ1-1; D perhaps matches TRBD1 (6 bases). There are 16 residues in the CDR3. Germline assignment: CDR1 MNHNS and CDR2 SASEGT. CDR3 nucleotide sequence: TGTGCCAGCAGTATATTACAGGGACGCATGAACACTGAGGCTTTCTTT. Amino acids: CASSILQGRMNTEAFF.

Sample share makes this clonotype medium-sized. The chain recombines TRBV7-2 with TRBJ2-7, with D possibly matching TRBD1 (6 bases). Germline CDR1 and CDR2: SGHTA and FQGNSA. This CDR3 has 14 amino acids. Trimming shortened V by 0 bases and J by 5 bases, and 11 bases separated the two germline ends. DNA for the CDR3: TGTGCCAGCAGCTTAGCCGCAGGGGCAAACGAGCAGTACTTC. It translates to CASSLAAGANEQYF.

This chain uses TRBV7-9 with TRBJ2-5; D remains unclear. Germline CDR1 reads SEHNR; CDR2 reads FQNEAQ (reference sequence). V shed 1 base and J shed 7 bases, with 13 bases lying between them. This CDR3 spans 14 amino acids. This CDR3 reads CASSLGSTAGTQYF. The CDR3 DNA reads as TGTGCCAGCAGCTTAGGCTCGACCGCTGGGACCCAGTACTTC. Full variable domain (remainder filled in from reference TRBV7-9 and TRBJ2-5): DTGVSQNPRHKITKRGQNVTFRCDPISEHNRLYWYRQTLGQGPEFLTYFQNEAQLEKSRLLSDRFSAERPKGSFSTLEIQRTEQGDSAMYLCASSLGSTAGTQYFGPGTRLLVL.

Here the CDR3 reads CASSSTRTTLNTGELFF. The DNA of the CDR3 is TGTGCCAGCAGTTCGACTCGAACCACACTGAACACCGGGGAGCTGTTTTTT. This chain links TRBV6-5 with TRBJ2-2; D gene unclear. Trimming stripped 4 bases from V and 1 base from J, with 16 bases between. The CDR3 consists of 17 residues. Germline V gene data show CDR1 as MNHEY and CDR2 as SVGAGI.

This chain connects TRBV6-1 to TRBJ1-5, with a weak D call TRBD1 (6 bases). This CDR3 is built from 14 residues. CDR1 and CDR2 (germline): MNHNS, SASEGT. V was cut by 5 bases and J by 0 bases, with 8 bases left in between. The CDR3: CASSRTDSNQPQHF. CDR3 DNA: TGTGCCAGCAGTAGGACAGATAGCAATCAGCCCCAGCATTTT.

This clonotype was counted once. The chain's CDR3 is CASRDLGGLVYEQYF. DNA of the CDR3: TGCGCCAGCAGAGACCTAGGGGGTTTAGTCTACGAGCAGTACTTC. This chain links TRBV5-1 with TRBJ2-7, with D maybe TRBD1 (6 bases). Trimming cost V 5 bases and J 3 bases, with 18 bases left between them. CDR1 is SGHRS, CDR2 YFSETQ, per germline. CDR3 length: 15 amino acids.

This chain joins TRBV7-9 and TRBJ1-6, with no clear D. CDR3 length: 15 residues. V lost 5 bases and J lost 7, with 15 bases in between. Germline lookup yields CDR1 SEHNR and CDR2 FQNEAQ (reference sequence). The CDR3 reads CASSPDGFSNSPLHF. CDR3 sequence (DNA): TGTGCCAGCAGCCCGGACGGTTTTTCGAATTCACCCCTCCACTTT. Full variable domain (rest looked up from reference TRBV7-9 and TRBJ1-6): DTGVSQNPRHKITKRGQNVTFRCDPISEHNRLYWYRQTLGQGPEFLTYFQNEAQLEKSRLLSDRFSAERPKGSFSTLEIQRTEQGDSAMYLCASSPDGFSNSPLHFGNGTRLTVT.